The T cell receptor beta chain described here comes from a study of blood T cell repertoires in COVID-19. TCRdb keeps only in-frame clones here, not all; method: immunoSEQ multiplex PCR. Counted here are some 150,000 clones, 80% to 90% occurring once; the ten biggest clones make up 15%. Trimming removed 3 bases at V and 0 bases at J, with 5 bases between. Germline CDR1 reads SGHVS; CDR2 reads FQNEAQ. The CDR3 is 13 residues long. Sample: peripheral blood. The clonotype comes from a woman in her forties with acute or convalescent COVID-19. The gene calls are TRBV7-8 and TRBJ1-1, with D uncertain. The CDR3 DNA follows: TGTGCCAGCAGCTTTGAGGTGAACACTGAAGCTTTCTTT. It codes for CASSFEVNTEAFF.